These 23 T cell receptor beta chains originate from one sample sequenced in a study of T cell changes during pregnancy in multiple sclerosis. Method: immunoSEQ multiplex PCR; TCRdb's copy keeps in-frame clones and lacks some. This repertoire shows about 39,000 clones, 90% to 95% found once; its top ten account for roughly 0.35%. Material: CD4+ T cells from peripheral blood mononuclear cells, obtained after pregnancy. The source of these receptors is a female donor with multiple sclerosis, enrolled in a pregnancy study.

V and J are TRBV18 and TRBJ2-3; TRBD2 agrees at 7 bases. Germline V gives CDR1 KGHSH, CDR2 LQKENI. The CDR3 is 15 residues long. V shed 5 bases, J shed 0 bases, and the junction held 5 bases outside the gene matches. The CDR3 here is CASSSAGTSTDTQYF. In DNA, the CDR3 is TGTGCCAGCTCATCAGCGGGGACTAGCACAGATACGCAGTATTTT.

CDR3 sequence reads: CASSLGTRFTDTQYF. The DNA for the CDR3 is TGTGCCAGCAGCTTGGGGACTAGATTCACAGATACGCAGTATTTT. This chain connects TRBV7-3 to TRBJ2-3; 8 positions match TRBD2. CDR1 and CDR2 (germline): SGHTA, FQGTGA. There are 15 residues in the CDR3. After removal of 3 bases from V and 2 bases from J, the junction contained 4 bases not matched to a gene.

This chain uses TRBV10-3 with TRBJ1-6, with 10 bases identical to TRBD1. The trim removed 6 bases at V and 10 bases at J, leaving 3 bases unmatched. Germline values: CDR1 ENHRY, CDR2 SYGVKD. The CDR3 spans 13 residues. CDR3 residues: CAIRTGGSSPLHF. CDR3 nucleotides: TGTGCCATCAGGACAGGGGGCTCATCACCCCTCCACTTT.

The chain combines TRBV6-5 with TRBJ2-7; 8 bases are a match to TRBD1. Trimming took 6 bases from V and 2 from J; bases not matched to a gene: 6. This CDR3 region has 14 residues. The V gene's germline CDR1 is MNHEY and CDR2 SVGAGI. CDR3 nucleotides: TGTGCCAGCAGGTTCGGACAGGGCACCTACGAGCAGTACTTC. Amino acids: CASRFGQGTYEQYF.

V usage is TRBV29-1 and J usage is TRBJ2-7; possible D gene TRBD1, 6 bases. Germline V gene data show CDR1 as SQVTM and CDR2 as ANQGSEA. The length of the CDR3 is 13 residues. With 6 bases removed from V and 2 bases from J, the gap between germline ends came to 14 bases. The CDR3 here is CSVRQDFPYEQYF. The CDR3, as DNA: TGCAGCGTCCGACAGGACTTTCCCTACGAGCAGTACTTC.

This rearrangement joins TRBV13 to TRBJ2-1; a weak D match, TRBD2 (6 bases). The germline V gene has CDR1 PRHDT and CDR2 FYEKMQ (reference sequence). This CDR3 spans 15 amino acids. V gave up 5 bases and J gave up 2 bases, with 13 bases separating them. Here the CDR3 reads CASSIRLDPYNEQFF. In DNA form, the CDR3 reads TGTGCCAGCAGCATACGACTAGACCCCTACAATGAGCAGTTCTTC. The full variable domain, with the rest looked up from reference TRBV13 and TRBJ2-1, is AAGVIQSPRHLIKEKRETATLKCYPIPRHDTVYWYQQGPGQDPQFLISFYEKMQSDKGSIPDRFSAQQFSDYHSELNMSSLELGDSALYFCASSIRLDPYNEQFFGPGTRLTVL.

This clone was observed a single time. The rearrangement links TRBV6-1 to TRBJ2-7; TRBD1 aligns across 11 bases. The CDR3 is 14 residues long. From germline, CDR1 is MNHNS and CDR2 SASEGT. Trimming cost V 8 bases and J 5 bases; bases outside gene matches: 8. The CDR3 sequence is CASQGQGARNEQYF. The CDR3 bases are TGTGCCAGCCAAGGACAGGGGGCGCGGAACGAGCAGTACTTC.

The gene calls are TRBV2 and TRBJ2-2; 8 bases align to TRBD2. The junction had 14 bases not matched to a gene; V was cut back by 5 bases and J by 6 bases. The CDR3 sequence is 17 residues long. Per germline, CDR1 SNHLY and CDR2 FYNNEI. The CDR3 coding sequence is TGTGCCAGCAGTTGGAGGAGCGGGGGCAGGGTTCCCGGGGAGCTGTTTTTT. Its protein is CASSWRSGGRVPGELFF.

The genes are TRBV9 and TRBJ1-6; 7 nucleotides match TRBD1. There are 14 residues in the CDR3. Losses at the gene ends were 3 bases for V and 7 bases for J; bases not matched to a gene: 4. Germline CDR1 reads SGDLS; CDR2 reads YYNGEE. CDR3 protein: CASSETGWNSPLHF. Here the CDR3 DNA reads TGTGCCAGCAGCGAGACAGGGTGGAATTCACCCCTCCACTTT.

Here the CDR3 reads CASSLTAAQETQYF. CDR3 sequence (DNA): TGCGCCAGCAGCTTGACGGCGGCACAAGAGACCCAGTACTTC. The rearrangement joins TRBV5-1 to TRBJ2-5; D remains ambiguous. The V end was cut by 1 base, the J end by 2 bases, with 9 bases between. The CDR3 sequence is 14 residues long. Germline CDR1 reads SGHRS; CDR2 reads YFSETQ.

The genes are TRBV12-5 and TRBJ2-2; 8 nucleotides match TRBD1. Germline CDR1 and CDR2: LGHNT and FRNRAP. Trimming removed 5 bases from V and 5 bases from J; junction bases left unmatched: 10. This CDR3 region has 16 residues. CDR3 nucleotide sequence: TGTGCTAGTGGTAGTTCCGGACAGGGAATTACCGGGGAGCTGTTTTTT. Protein sequence: CASGSSGQGITGELFF.

The rearrangement links TRBV13 to TRBJ1-3; D not resolved. The CDR3 extends over 12 amino acids. Germline assignment: CDR1 PRHDT and CDR2 FYEKMQ (reference sequence). Trimming left V 3 bases short and J 4 bases short, with 4 bases between. The CDR3 loop reads CASSFFGNTIYF. The CDR3 coding sequence is TGTGCCAGCAGCTTCTTCGGAAACACCATATATTTT. Supplemented by reference TRBV13 and TRBJ1-3, the full variable domain reads AAGVIQSPRHLIKEKRETATLKCYPIPRHDTVYWYQQGPGQDPQFLISFYEKMQSDKGSIPDRFSAQQFSDYHSELNMSSLELGDSALYFCASSFFGNTIYFGEGSWLTVV.

The CDR3 sequence: CASSLEGGANYGYTF. The CDR3 DNA is TGTGCCAGCAGCTTGGAAGGAGGGGCCAACTATGGCTACACCTTC. The chain recombines TRBV5-5 with TRBJ1-2, with a weak D call TRBD1 (5 bases). Per the germline V gene, CDR1 is SGHKS and CDR2 is YYEKEE (reference sequence). The length of the CDR3 is 15 residues. V was trimmed by 0 bases and J by 2 bases, leaving 11 bases between them. The entire variable domain, with the rest obtained from reference TRBV5-5 and TRBJ1-2, is as follows: DAGVTQSPTHLIKTRGQQVTLRCSPISGHKSVSWYQQVLGQGPQFIFQYYEKEERGRGNFPDRFSARQFPNYSSELNVNALLLGDSALYLCASSLEGGANYGYTFGSGTRLTVV.

V is TRBV5-1 and J is TRBJ2-6; 8 positions agree with TRBD1. CDR1 SGHRS and CDR2 YFSETQ come from the germline V gene. V was clipped by 4 bases and J by 0 bases; unmatched bases: 9. The CDR3 consists of 18 residues. As DNA, the CDR3 is TGCGCCAGCAGCGTCGGGTGGGACAGGATCTCTGGGGCCAACGTCCTGACTTTC. This translates into CASSVGWDRISGANVLTF.

The chain couples TRBV21-1 to TRBJ1-1; the DNA was not compared with TRBD1, the D call given in the table. TRBV21-1 is shown as a pseudogene. The CDR3 runs to 20 residues. The CDR3 region is CASSKTYKMSQGATNTEAFF. The CDR3 region has the DNA TGTGCCAGCAGCAAAACATACAAGATGAGTCAGGGGGCTACGAACACTGAAGCTTTCTTT.

The chain links TRBV19 to TRBJ1-5; D might be TRBD1 (5 bases). V was clipped by 6 bases and J by 0 bases, with 12 bases between them. Germline loops: CDR1 LNHDA, CDR2 SQIVND (reference sequence). The CDR3 contains 15 residues. CDR3 sequence: CASSPQAFSNQPQHF. The CDR3 DNA reads as TGTGCCAGTAGCCCACAGGCTTTTAGCAATCAGCCCCAGCATTTT.

The chain couples TRBV11-2 to TRBJ1-4, with D unresolved. Trimming removed 0 bases from V and 4 bases from J, with 12 bases in between. CDR1 is SGHAT, CDR2 FQNNGV, per germline. CDR3 length equals 16 residues. This chain's CDR3 is CASSLDGGFINEKLFF. The CDR3 region has the DNA TGTGCCAGCAGCTTAGATGGAGGGTTCATTAATGAAAAACTGTTTTTT.

DNA of the CDR3: TGTGCCAGCAGTGAGACTAGCGGGGGGGCGTGGTTCTTC. Translating gives CASSETSGGAWFF. The chain combines TRBV6-5 with TRBJ2-1; 14 nucleotides line up with TRBD2. CDR1 and CDR2 from the germline V gene are MNHEY and SVGAGI. V was pared by 5 bases and J by 15 bases, with 6 bases of the junction left unmatched. The CDR3 loop spans 13 amino acids.

The table lists this clone with a count of one. The V call is TRBV6-5, the J call TRBJ1-3, with 8 bases fitting TRBD1. CDR1 is MNHEY, CDR2 SVGAGI, per germline. This CDR3 spans 15 amino acids. J gave up 4 bases and V 4 bases, and 6 bases lay outside the gene matches. The CDR3 DNA sequence: TGTGCCAGCAGTTTCGGACAGGGCCGGGGAAACACCATATATTTT. It yields the protein CASSFGQGRGNTIYF.

The rearrangement uses TRBV14 and TRBJ2-1, with 7 bases that match TRBD2. The CDR3 sequence is 15 residues long. Germline trimming cut 0 bases from V and 7 bases from J; bases unmatched to any gene: 6. The germline V gene encodes CDR1 SGHDN and CDR2 FVKESK. As DNA, the CDR3 is TGTGCCAGCAGCCAAGAATTGACTAGCCGTAATGAGCAGTTCTTC. Amino acids: CASSQELTSRNEQFF.

The V call is TRBV5-6, the J call TRBJ1-4; D is uncertain. The CDR3 has 15 residues. V was trimmed by 2 bases and J by 0 bases, leaving 8 bases between them. The germline V gene encodes CDR1 SGHDT and CDR2 YYEEEE. CDR3 DNA: TGTGCCAGCAGCTTCCGGGTGACAACTAATGAAAAACTGTTTTTT. Its protein product is CASSFRVTTNEKLFF.

This chain uses TRBV7-6 with TRBJ1-1; 10 bases are shared with TRBD1. Germline CDR1 and CDR2: SGHVS and FNYEAQ. Trimming took 6 bases from V and 10 from J; bases not matched to a gene: 14. This CDR3 spans 15 amino acids. The CDR3 spells CASSSDRGLTSPAFF. The CDR3 DNA sequence: TGTGCCAGCAGTTCCGACAGGGGGCTAACTTCACCAGCTTTCTTT.

The CDR3 sequence: CASSPPRDTQYF. Written as DNA, the CDR3 is TGTGCCAGCAGCCCCCCGAGAGATACGCAGTATTTT. The chain uses TRBV11-1 and TRBJ2-3; D is unclear. The CDR3 has 12 amino acids. Per the germline V gene, CDR1 is SGHAT and CDR2 is FQDESV (reference sequence). Between the trimmed V and J ends, which lost 5 bases and 5 bases, there was a span of 8 bases.